This T cell receptor (beta chain) stems from a study of cytomegalovirus exposure and HLA in healthy donors. Overall study findings and caveats: Most of the TCR beta V segments (in an earlier analysis) were productive either about 87% or about 30% of the time.

As concerns this clone: Antigen specificity is unknown.

PCR primers comprised 60 Vbeta and 13 Jbeta primers. Assay used: immunoSEQ multiplex PCR; TCRdb lists only in-frame clones, some missing. This table has about 160,000 clones, approximately 78% appearing once. The clonotype originates from a male donor in good health and CMV-seropositive. Input material: PBMCs.

CDR3 amino acids: CASSHSLAKYNEQFF. In DNA, the CDR3 is TGTGCCAGCAGCCACTCTCTAGCGAAATACAATGAGCAGTTCTTC. The genes are TRBV25-1 and TRBJ2-1; a weak D match, TRBD2 (6 bases). Germline V gene lookup returns CDR1 MGHDK and CDR2 SYGVNS. V lost 6 bases and J 4 bases, leaving 16 bases between the germline ends. The CDR3 is 15 amino acids.